This TCR beta chain was retrieved from a study of blood T cells in healthy people across ages. Germline loops: CDR1 SGHTA, CDR2 FQGTGA. Between the trimmed V and J ends, which lost 0 bases and 7 bases, there was a span of 11 bases. The CDR3 covers 14 residues. This clonotype was observed a handful of times. As yet, its antigen is unknown. General study points: Fewer expanded clones and more diversity marked long-lived versus aged donors.

Combining a sample-barcoded 5' primer with a J-beta primer mix, a second PCR ran for 7 to 11 cycles. TCRdb itself ran the 5' RACE reads through MiXCR, one entry per CDR3 protein. The data contain more than 1,400,000 distinct CDR3 sequences, about 40% of them singletons. The sequenced material came from blood. This receptor was obtained from a woman aged 18-30 years in good health. The chain has TRBV7-3 and TRBJ2-3; D ambiguous. DNA of the CDR3: TGTGCCAGCAGCTTAACCCCAGAGTTAAATACGCAGTATTTT. Protein: CASSLTPELNTQYF.